The T cell receptor (beta chain) described here comes from a study of T cells after yellow fever vaccination. Trimming stripped 6 bases from V and 0 bases from J, with 5 bases between. The CDR3 runs 12 residues. Germline V gene lookup returns CDR1 SNHLY and CDR2 FYNNEI. TCRdb processed the 5' RACE reads anew with MiXCR; each CDR3 protein has one entry. The repertoire holds some 120,000 distinct CDR3 sequences, with under 9% as singletons. The sample consisted of CD8+ T cells sorted from PBMCs, taken 45 days after the yellow fever booster vaccination. The rearrangement joins TRBV2 to TRBJ1-1; D remains ambiguous. The clonotype comes from a man aged 30 to 39 who received the YFV17D yellow fever vaccine. In DNA, the CDR3 is TGTGCCAGCAGGGAGATGAACACTGAAGCTTTCTTT. Protein: CASREMNTEAFF.